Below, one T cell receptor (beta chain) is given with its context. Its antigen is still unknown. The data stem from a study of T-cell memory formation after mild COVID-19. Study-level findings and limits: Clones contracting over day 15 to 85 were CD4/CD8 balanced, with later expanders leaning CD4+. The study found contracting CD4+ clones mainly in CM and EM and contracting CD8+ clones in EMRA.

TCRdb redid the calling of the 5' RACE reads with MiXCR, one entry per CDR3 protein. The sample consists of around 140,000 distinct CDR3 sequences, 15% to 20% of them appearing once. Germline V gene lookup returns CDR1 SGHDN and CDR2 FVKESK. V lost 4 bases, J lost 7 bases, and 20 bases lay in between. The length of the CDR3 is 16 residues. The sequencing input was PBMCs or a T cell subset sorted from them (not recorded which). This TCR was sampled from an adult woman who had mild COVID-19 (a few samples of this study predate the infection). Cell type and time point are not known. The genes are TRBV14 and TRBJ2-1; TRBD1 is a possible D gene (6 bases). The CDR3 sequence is CASSPWGRGGLNEQFF. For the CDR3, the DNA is TGTGCCAGCAGCCCCTGGGGCAGGGGTGGGTTGAATGAGCAGTTCTTC.